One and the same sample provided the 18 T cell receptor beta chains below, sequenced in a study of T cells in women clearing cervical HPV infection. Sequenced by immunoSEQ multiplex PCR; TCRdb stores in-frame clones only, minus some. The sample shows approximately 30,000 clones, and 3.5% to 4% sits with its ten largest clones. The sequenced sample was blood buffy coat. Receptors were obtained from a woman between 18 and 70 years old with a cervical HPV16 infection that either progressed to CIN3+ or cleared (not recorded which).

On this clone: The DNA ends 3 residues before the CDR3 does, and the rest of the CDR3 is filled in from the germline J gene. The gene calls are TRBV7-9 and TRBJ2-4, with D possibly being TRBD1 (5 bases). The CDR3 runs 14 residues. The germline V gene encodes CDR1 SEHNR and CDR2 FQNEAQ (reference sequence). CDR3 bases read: TGTGCCAGCAGCTCATTAGGGCAGGGAAATGGT. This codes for CASSSLGQGNG. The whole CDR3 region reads CASSSLGQGNGQYF.

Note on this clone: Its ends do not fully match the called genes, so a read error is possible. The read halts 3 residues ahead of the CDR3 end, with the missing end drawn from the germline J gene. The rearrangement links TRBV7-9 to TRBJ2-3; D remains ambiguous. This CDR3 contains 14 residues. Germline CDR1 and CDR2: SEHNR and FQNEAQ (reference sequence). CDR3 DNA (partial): TGTGCCAGCAGCTTAGAAGGCAGCACAGAGACG. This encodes CASSLEGSTET. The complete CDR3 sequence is CASSLEGSTETQYF.

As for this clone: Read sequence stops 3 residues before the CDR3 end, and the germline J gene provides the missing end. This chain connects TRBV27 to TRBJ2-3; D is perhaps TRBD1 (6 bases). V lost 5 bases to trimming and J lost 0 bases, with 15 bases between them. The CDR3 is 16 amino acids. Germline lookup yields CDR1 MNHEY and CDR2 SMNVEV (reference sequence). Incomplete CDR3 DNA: TGTGCCAGCAGTCTAGGACAGACACCTAGCACAGATACG. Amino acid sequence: CASSLGQTPSTDT. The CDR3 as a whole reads CASSLGQTPSTDTQYF.

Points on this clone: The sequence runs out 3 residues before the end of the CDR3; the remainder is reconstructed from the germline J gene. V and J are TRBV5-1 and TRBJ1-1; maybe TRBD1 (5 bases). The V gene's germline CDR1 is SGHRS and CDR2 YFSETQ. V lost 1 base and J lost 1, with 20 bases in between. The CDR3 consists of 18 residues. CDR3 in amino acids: CASSLSYRVGEKNTEAFF. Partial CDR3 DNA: TGCGCCAGCAGCTTGTCATATCGGGTAGGGGAGAAGAACACTGAA.

The sequenced CDR3 bases are TGTGCCAGCAGTGAACGACCCCAGGGGGATACG. Translating gives CASSERPQGDT. The whole CDR3 region reads CASSERPQGDTQYF. The V gene is TRBV6-1, the J gene TRBJ2-3; D is perhaps TRBD1 (6 bases). The read comes to an end 3 residues before the CDR3 does, leaving the germline J gene to fill in the end. This CDR3 contains 14 residues. Germline V gene data show CDR1 as MNHNS and CDR2 as SASEGT. Trimming stripped 2 bases from V and 6 bases from J, with 12 bases between.

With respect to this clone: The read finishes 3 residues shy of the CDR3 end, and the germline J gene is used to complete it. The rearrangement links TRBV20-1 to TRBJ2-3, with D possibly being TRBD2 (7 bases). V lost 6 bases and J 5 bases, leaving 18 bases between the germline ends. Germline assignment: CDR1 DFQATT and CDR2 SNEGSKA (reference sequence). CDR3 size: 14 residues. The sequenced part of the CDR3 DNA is TGCAGTGCCCCGAGGGGGGGGCCCGAAGATACG. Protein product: CSAPRGGPEDT. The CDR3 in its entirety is CSAPRGGPEDTQYF.

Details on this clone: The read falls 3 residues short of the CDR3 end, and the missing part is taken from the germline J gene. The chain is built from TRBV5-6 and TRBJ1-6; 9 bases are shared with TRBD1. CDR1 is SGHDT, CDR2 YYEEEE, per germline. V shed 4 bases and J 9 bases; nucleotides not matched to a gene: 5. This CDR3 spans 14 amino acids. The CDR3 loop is CASSPGQGTSPLHF. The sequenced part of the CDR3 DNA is TGTGCCAGCAGCCCCGGACAGGGGACTTCACCC.

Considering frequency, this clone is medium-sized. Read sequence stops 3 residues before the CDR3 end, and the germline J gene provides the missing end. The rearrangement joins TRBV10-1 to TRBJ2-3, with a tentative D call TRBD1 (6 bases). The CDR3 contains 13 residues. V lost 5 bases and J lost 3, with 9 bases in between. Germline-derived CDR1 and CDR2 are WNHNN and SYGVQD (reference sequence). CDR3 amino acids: CASSSRGTDTQYF. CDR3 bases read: TGCGCCAGCAGTTCCAGGGGAACAGATACG.

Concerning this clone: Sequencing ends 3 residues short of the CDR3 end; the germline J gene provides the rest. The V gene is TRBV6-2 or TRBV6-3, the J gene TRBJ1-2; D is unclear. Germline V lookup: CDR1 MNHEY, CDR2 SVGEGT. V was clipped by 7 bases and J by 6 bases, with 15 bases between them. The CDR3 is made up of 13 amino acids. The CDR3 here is CASTTRRSDGYTF. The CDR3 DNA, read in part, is TGTGCCAGCACCACACGGCGGAGCGATGGC.

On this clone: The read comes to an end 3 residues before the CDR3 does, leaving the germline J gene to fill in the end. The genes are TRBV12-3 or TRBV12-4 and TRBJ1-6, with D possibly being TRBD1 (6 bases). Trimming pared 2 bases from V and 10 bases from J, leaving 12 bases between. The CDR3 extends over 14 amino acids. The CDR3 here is CASSLWDIRSPLHF. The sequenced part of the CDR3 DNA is TGTGCCAGCAGTTTATGGGACATTCGATCACCC.

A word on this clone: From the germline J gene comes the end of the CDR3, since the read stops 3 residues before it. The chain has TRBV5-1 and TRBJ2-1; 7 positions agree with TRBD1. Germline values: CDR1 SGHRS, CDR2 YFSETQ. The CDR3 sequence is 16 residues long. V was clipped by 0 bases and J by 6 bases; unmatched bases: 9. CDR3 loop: CASSLAWVPGGNEQFF. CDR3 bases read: TGCGCCAGCAGCTTGGCATGGGTCCCAGGGGGCAATGAG.

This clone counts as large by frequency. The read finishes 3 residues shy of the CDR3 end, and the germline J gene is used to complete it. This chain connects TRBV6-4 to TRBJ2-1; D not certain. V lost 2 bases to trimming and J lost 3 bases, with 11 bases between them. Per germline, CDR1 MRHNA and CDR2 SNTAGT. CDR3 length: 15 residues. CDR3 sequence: CASSDGLADYNEQFF. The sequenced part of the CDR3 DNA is TGTGCCAGCAGTGACGGGTTAGCAGACTACAATGAG.

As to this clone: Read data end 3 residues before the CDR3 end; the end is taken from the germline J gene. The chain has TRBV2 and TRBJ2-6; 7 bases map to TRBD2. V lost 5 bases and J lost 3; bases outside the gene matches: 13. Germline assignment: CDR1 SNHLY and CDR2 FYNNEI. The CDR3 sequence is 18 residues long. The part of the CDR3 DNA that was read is TGTGCCAGCAGTACCGGGGGGAGAGGGAGGGATGGGGCCAACGTC. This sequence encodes CASSTGGRGRDGANV. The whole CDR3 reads CASSTGGRGRDGANVLTF.

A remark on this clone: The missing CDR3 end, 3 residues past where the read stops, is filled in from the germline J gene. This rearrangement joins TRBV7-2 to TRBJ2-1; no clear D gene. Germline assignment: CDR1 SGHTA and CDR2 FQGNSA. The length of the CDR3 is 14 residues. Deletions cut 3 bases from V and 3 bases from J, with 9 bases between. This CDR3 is CASSFRQDYNEQFF. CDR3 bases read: TGTGCCAGCAGCTTTCGGCAGGACTACAATGAG.

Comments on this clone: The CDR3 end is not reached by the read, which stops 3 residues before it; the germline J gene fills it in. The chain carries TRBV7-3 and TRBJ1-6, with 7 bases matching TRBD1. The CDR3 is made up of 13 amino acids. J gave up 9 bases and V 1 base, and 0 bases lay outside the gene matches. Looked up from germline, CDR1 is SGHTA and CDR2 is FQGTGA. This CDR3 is CASSLNRGSPLHF. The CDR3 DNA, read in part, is TGTGCCAGCAGCTTAAACAGGGGTTCACCC. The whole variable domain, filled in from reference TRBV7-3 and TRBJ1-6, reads GAGVSQTPSNKVTEKGKYVELRCDPISGHTALYWYRQSLGQGPEFLIYFQGTGAADDSGLPNDRFFAVRPEGSVSTLKIQRTERGDSAVYLCASSLNRGSPLHFGNGTRLTVT.

Here the CDR3 reads CASSLAQGTQGMNTEAFF. The DNA read from the CDR3 is TGTGCCAGCAGCTTAGCGCAGGGGACCCAAGGGATGAACACTGAA. V usage is TRBV7-4 and J usage is TRBJ1-1; a possible D gene is TRBD1 (6 bases). The read comes to an end 3 residues before the CDR3 does, leaving the germline J gene to fill in the end. The CDR3 has 18 residues. Germline V gene sequence: CDR1 SGHVT, CDR2 SQSDAQ. Trimming pared 0 bases from V and 0 bases from J, leaving 17 bases between.

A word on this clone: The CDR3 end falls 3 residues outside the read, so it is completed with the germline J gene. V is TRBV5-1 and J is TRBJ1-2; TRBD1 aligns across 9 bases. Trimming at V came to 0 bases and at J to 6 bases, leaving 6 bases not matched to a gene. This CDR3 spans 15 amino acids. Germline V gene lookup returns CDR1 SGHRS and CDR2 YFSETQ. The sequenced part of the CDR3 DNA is TGCGCCAGCAGCTTGGCCGGGACAGGGATCGATGGC. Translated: CASSLAGTGIDG. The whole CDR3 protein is CASSLAGTGIDGYTF. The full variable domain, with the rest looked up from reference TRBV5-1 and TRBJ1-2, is KAGVTQTPRYLIKTRGQQVTLSCSPISGHRSVSWYQQTPGQGLQFLFEYFSETQRNKGNFPGRFSGRQFSNSRSEMNVSTLELGDSALYLCASSLAGTGIDGYTFGSGTRLTVV.

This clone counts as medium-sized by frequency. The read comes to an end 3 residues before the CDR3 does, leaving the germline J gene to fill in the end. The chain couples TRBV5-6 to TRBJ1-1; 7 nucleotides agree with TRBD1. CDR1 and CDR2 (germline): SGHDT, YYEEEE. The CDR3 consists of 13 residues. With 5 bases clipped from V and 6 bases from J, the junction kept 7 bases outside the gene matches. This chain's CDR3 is CASRPGTDPEAFF. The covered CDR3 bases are TGTGCCAGCAGGCCCGGGACAGACCCTGAA.